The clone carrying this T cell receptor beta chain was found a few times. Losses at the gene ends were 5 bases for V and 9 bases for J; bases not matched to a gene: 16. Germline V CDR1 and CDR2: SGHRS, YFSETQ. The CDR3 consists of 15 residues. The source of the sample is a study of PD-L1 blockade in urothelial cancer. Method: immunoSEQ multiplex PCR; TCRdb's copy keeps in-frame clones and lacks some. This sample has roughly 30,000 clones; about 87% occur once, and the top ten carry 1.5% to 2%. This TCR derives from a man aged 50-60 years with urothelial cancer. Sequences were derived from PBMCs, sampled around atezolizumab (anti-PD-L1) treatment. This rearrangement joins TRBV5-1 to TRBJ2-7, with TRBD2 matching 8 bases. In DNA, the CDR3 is TGCGCCAGCAGAACAGGGTCAGCGGGAGCACTAGGGCAGTACTTC. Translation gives CASRTGSAGALGQYF.